This T cell receptor beta chain was observed in a study of shared clonotypes between healthy human individuals (dated by TCRdb to about 2020). With respect to the entire study: The cohort included a few men and a couple of women between 18 and 49 years of age. To increase sequencing depth and limit assay-specific biases, different laboratories used diverse techniques to prepare libraries and sequence TCR repertoires. The study deeply sequenced blood TCR repertoires of about five healthy adults to estimate repertoire size and the extent of clonotype sharing between individuals. Per donor, leukapheresis produced somewhere between about 0.85 and 9.5 billion PBMCs. Per donor, three plates each were used for CD4 naive and CD4 memory, two for CD8 naive, and one for CD8 memory.

V drops 3 bases and J drops 6 bases, leaving 6 bases in between. The cysteine opens and the phenylalanine closes a CDR3 of 12 amino acids. CDR3 DNA is the only sequence kept; it has 36 bases, read in frame from the first base. The germline V gene (reference sequence) gives CDR1 as SEHNR and CDR2 as FQNEAQ. As for this clone: Its target antigen remains unknown. The input lacks base qualities; no much larger clone sits a single base away.

Using the deep immunoSEQ assay, TCR CDR3 regions were amplified from genomic DNA by multiplex PCR. Extracted genomic DNA from each cell subset was spread evenly across all wells of several immunoSEQ 96-well plates, with each plate serving as a replicate. Each replicate PCR for sorted subsets received 150 to 250 ng genomic DNA, equal to some 32,000 T cell genomes. The purified libraries were quantified using a Qubit 3.0 fluorometer, sized with a Bioanalyzer 2100, and then quantified again using the KAPA Library Quantification kit. A separate single-read 150-cycle Illumina NextSeq 550 flow cell was used to sequence each immunoSEQ 96-well plate. Concerning the study's data processing: The immunoSEQ output contained only junctional sequences without quality scores, so filtering could not match that applied to full-length reads. Sequences were annotated with PyIR, a Python wrapper for IgBLAST v1.9, using IMGT germline references to assign V/J genes and CDR3. Reads were removed for weak V/J assignments (E-value above 1e-6), missing CDR3, stop codons, out-of-frame junctions, or ambiguous translated residues. A V3J clonotype was defined by an identical inferred V gene, J gene, and CDR3 amino acid sequence. Percentage overlap between repertoires was calculated by dividing the number of shared unique clonotypes by the size of the smaller repertoire. Three approaches were used to assess repertoire richness: RTK rarefaction, the Chao1 estimator, and Recon v2.1 estimates of unobserved clonotypes. Generation probabilities for all TCRbeta clonotypes obtained by the gDNA method from a handful of donors were computed using OLGA. Entries here come from immuneACCESS through TCRdb and include only in-frame sequences with V and J called. Some clones fail to appear in such tables; in the studies checked, an unresolved V gene covers under half of the shortfall, and the cause of the remainder is unknown. From that table come the V and J calls and clone size; the DNA was used to work out D and trimming. The sample has hundreds of thousands of clones on record, roughly 94% of them singletons. The top ten hold roughly 24% of the sample.

Summary of the overall study and its limitations: Sampling was limited to blood, and TCR repertoires in tissue likely differ from TCR repertoires in blood. When a handful of donors were compared, the shared fraction of clonotypes was 5% to 6.5% for naive CD4, around 3.5% for naive CD8, 2.3% for memory CD4, and around 0.37% for memory CD8. The genetic and exposure-history diversity represented was limited by the small number of donors. Pairwise subsampling led to the expectation that sequencing depth would affect the degree of clonotype sharing among donors. Estimated clonotype richness was generally larger for naive than for memory subsets. Rarefaction of sorted-subset datasets indicated incomplete sequencing despite the large sequencing depth. Compared with non-shared clonotypes, clonotypes shared by all four sorted-subset donors had higher generation probabilities.

CD8 naive samples were CD45RO-negative cells positively selected for CCR7, giving a CD45RA+CCR7+ population that excluded TemRA cells. Healthy HIV-negative adults with no recently reported acute infections or vaccinations were included as donors. Every donor was a Caucasian adult living in Nashville, Tennessee, USA. Blood was collected by leukapheresis, and PBMCs were isolated by Ficoll-Histopaque density gradient centrifugation and then cryopreserved in liquid nitrogen vapor phase. Analytical flow cytometry was used to check the purity and quantity of each magnetically sorted T cell population. Each sorted fraction had its genomic DNA isolated and then quantified by UV absorbance on a Nanodrop 2000c.

The chain is made from TRBV7-9 and TRBJ2-1; no confident D gene assignment can be made. This clonotype was sampled from a man in his thirties or forties in good health. The sample consisted of naive CD8+ T cells sorted from blood. Interpreted using the paper, the cell subset or site label stands for: CD45RA+CCR7+. Here the CDR3 is given as CASSFASNEQFF. The DNA is as follows: TGTGCCAGCAGCTTTGCCTCCAATGAGCAGTTCTTC.